The 9 T cell receptor beta chains below come from one sample, sequenced in a study of post-analysis software for immune sequencing data. Study-wide results and caveats: In patients, TRBV5-6, TRBV5-1 and TRBV20-1 belonged to roughly 5 TRBV segments found more frequently than in controls.

TCR beta libraries were prepared from cDNA with unique molecular identifiers. TCRdb reprocessed the PCR reads with MiXCR, giving one entry per CDR3 protein. Of over 250,000 distinct CDR3 sequences in the sample, 36% were seen once. Their specific antigens are unknown. Material for sequencing was blood. These receptors all stem from a girl aged 10-17 years with multiple sclerosis.

On this clonotype: One base away lies a much larger clone, so this may be a sequencing read error. This chain uses TRBV3-1 with TRBJ2-3, with unresolved D. The germline gives CDR1 LGHDT, CDR2 YNNKEL (reference sequence). This CDR3 is 13 amino acids long. This CDR3 reads CASGQVLTDTQYF. In DNA form, the CDR3 reads TGTGCCAGCGGCCAAGTCCTTACAGATACGCAGTATTTT.

The rearrangement joins TRBV27 to TRBJ2-1; TRBD1 matches 7 bases. CDR1 and CDR2 from the germline V gene are MNHEY and SMNVEV (reference sequence). The CDR3 is made up of 15 amino acids. V lost 3 bases to trimming and J lost 0 bases; unmatched junction nucleotides: 2. CDR3 sequence (DNA): TGTGCCAGCAGTTTGGGACAGATCTCCTACAATGAGCAGTTCTTC. Its protein product is CASSLGQISYNEQFF.

This chain links TRBV12-3 or TRBV12-4 with TRBJ2-3; no firm D call. The CDR3 extends over 11 amino acids. Trimming shortened V by 9 bases and J by 10 bases, and 14 bases separated the two germline ends. In DNA, the CDR3 is TGTGCCAGAGGTAGTGGGGATGCGCAGTATTTT. Its translation is CARGSGDAQYF.

This clonotype showed up many times. The chain has TRBV12-3 or TRBV12-4 and TRBJ1-6; D is undetermined. With 4 bases removed from V and 6 bases from J, the gap between germline ends came to 16 bases. The CDR3 sequence is 16 residues long. CDR3 sequence reads: CASSSEGRGSNSPLHF. For the CDR3, the DNA is TGTGCCAGCAGTTCCGAAGGCCGCGGAAGTAATTCACCCCTCCACTTT.

Many counts were recorded for this clonotype. The J gene is TRBJ1-2, the V gene TRBV2; D might be TRBD1 (5 bases). Germline lookup yields CDR1 SNHLY and CDR2 FYNNEI. V lost 7 bases to trimming and J lost 4 bases, with 16 bases between them. The CDR3 spans 14 residues. CDR3 bases: TGTGCCAGCATCGCACCGCAGGGAGGCTATGGCTACACCTTC. Its protein product is CASIAPQGGYGYTF.

This clonotype was detected only a few times. The rearrangement uses TRBV6-5 and TRBJ1-6; the D is unclear. The V end lost 0 bases, the J end lost 7 bases, and 16 bases lay between the germline ends. The germline CDR1 and CDR2 sequences are MNHEY and SVGAGI. This CDR3 has 17 residues. CDR3 DNA sequence: TGTGCCAGCAGTTACTCGGGAGGTGGTGGAAGCAATTCACCCCTCCACTTT. It is translated as CASSYSGGGGSNSPLHF.

This clonotype showed up just a few times. The V call is TRBV7-6, the J call TRBJ1-6; TRBD1 agrees at 9 bases. Germline values: CDR1 SGHVS, CDR2 FNYEAQ. With V trimmed by 1 base and J by 17 bases, 9 bases remained unmatched. The CDR3 is 14 residues long. CDR3 region: CASSLETGGRPIHF. In DNA form, the CDR3 reads TGTGCCAGCAGCTTAGAAACAGGGGGCCGGCCCATCCACTTT.

The V call is TRBV7-9, the J call TRBJ1-3; D not certain. CDR3 length: 15 amino acids. V was clipped by 2 bases and J by 0 bases, with 8 bases between them. Germline V gene lookup returns CDR1 SEHNR and CDR2 FQNEAQ (reference sequence). The CDR3 nucleotides read TGTGCCAGCAGCTTATTTCCGAGCTCTGGAAACACCATATATTTT. It translates to CASSLFPSSGNTIYF.

This clonotype was counted a single time. The chain has TRBV5-1 and TRBJ1-6; D possibly corresponds to TRBD1 (6 bases). This CDR3 region has 15 residues. Trimming removed 7 bases at V and 5 bases at J, with 16 bases between. Germline CDR1 reads SGHRS; CDR2 reads YFSETQ. The CDR3: CASAEQGANNSPLHF. CDR3 bases: TGCGCCAGCGCCGAACAGGGCGCGAATAATTCACCCCTCCACTTT. Supplemented by reference TRBV5-1 and TRBJ1-6, the full variable domain reads KAGVTQTPRYLIKTRGQQVTLSCSPISGHRSVSWYQQTPGQGLQFLFEYFSETQRNKGNFPGRFSGRQFSNSRSEMNVSTLELGDSALYLCASAEQGANNSPLHFGNGTRLTVT.